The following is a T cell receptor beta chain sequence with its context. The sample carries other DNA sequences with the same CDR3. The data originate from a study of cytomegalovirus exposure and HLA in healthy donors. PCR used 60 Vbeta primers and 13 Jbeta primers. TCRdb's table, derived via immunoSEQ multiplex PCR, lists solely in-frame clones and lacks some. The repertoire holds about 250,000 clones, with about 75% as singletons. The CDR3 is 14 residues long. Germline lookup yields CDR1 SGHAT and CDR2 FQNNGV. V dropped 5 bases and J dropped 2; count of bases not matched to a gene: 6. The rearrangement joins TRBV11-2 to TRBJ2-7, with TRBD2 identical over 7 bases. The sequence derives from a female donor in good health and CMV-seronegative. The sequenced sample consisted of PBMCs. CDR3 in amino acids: CASSPPAGAYEQYF. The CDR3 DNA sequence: TGTGCCAGCAGCCCACCTGCGGGGGCCTACGAGCAGTACTTC.